The 29 T cell receptor beta chains given below trace back to one sample, sequenced in a study of CD8+CD57+ T cells in acquired aplastic anemia. The TCR beta profiling, which covered VDJ combination and CDR3 sequence, was carried out using genomic DNA as the template. Via MiXCR, TCRdb re-called the reads, giving one row per CDR3 protein. The data hold hundreds of thousands of distinct CDR3 sequences, with about 70% observed a single time. The sequenced sample consisted of sorted CD4+, CD8+, or CD8+CD57+ T cells (not recorded which) from PBMCs. These receptor sequences come from a human donor in good health, serving as a control.

This clonotype was seen many times. The rearrangement links TRBV27 to TRBJ1-1, with 7 bases fitting TRBD1. The CDR3 spans 14 residues. CDR1 and CDR2 (germline): MNHEY, SMNVEV (reference sequence). The V segment lost 8 bases and the J segment 0 bases; nucleotides outside the gene matches: 6. CDR3 coding DNA: TGTGCCAGCCAATCCGGGACAGTGAACACTGAAGCTTTCTTT. Its translation: CASQSGTVNTEAFF.

Concerning this clonotype itself: The junction and the germline gene differ at one end; a read error may be behind it. The chain is built from TRBV15 and TRBJ2-7; 7 bases match TRBD2. Germline-derived CDR1 and CDR2 are LNHNV and YYDKDF (reference sequence). The CDR3 length is 15 residues. This CDR3 is CASSFRRAGDDEQYF. The CDR3 nucleotides are TGTGCCAGCAGCTTCCGACGCGCGGGGGATGACGAGCAGTACTTC.

The chain is built from TRBV7-9 and TRBJ1-2; possibly TRBD1 for D (5 bases). The ends were cut back, 5 bases at V and 6 bases at J, with 13 bases in the middle. This CDR3 is built from 13 residues. Germline CDR1 reads SEHNR; CDR2 reads FQNEAQ (reference sequence). In DNA, the CDR3 is TGTGCCAGCAGCCGCGTCGGGGCCGATGGCTACACCTTC. This encodes CASSRVGADGYTF.

The chain couples TRBV4-3 to TRBJ2-5; TRBD1 matches at 9 bases. The trim removed 0 bases at V and 5 bases at J, leaving 7 bases unmatched. The germline gives CDR1 LGHNA, CDR2 YSLEER. The CDR3 is 16 amino acids. CDR3 sequence: CASSQETGTGMETQYF. DNA of the CDR3: TGCGCCAGCAGCCAAGAGACCGGGACAGGGATGGAGACCCAGTACTTC.

V gene TRBV2 combines with J gene TRBJ2-7, with D possibly called TRBD1 or TRBD2 (5 bases each). This CDR3 region has 14 residues. From germline, CDR1 is SNHLY and CDR2 FYNNEI. The V gene lost 6 bases and the J gene lost 3 bases, with 15 bases spanning the gap. The DNA of the CDR3 is TGTGCCAGCAGGGTGGGGACCCCTTTCTACGAGCAGTACTTC. It encodes CASRVGTPFYEQYF.

The chain joins TRBV24-1 to TRBJ1-2, with 7 bases that match TRBD1. Germline lookup yields CDR1 KGHDR and CDR2 SFDVKD. The CDR3 extends over 12 amino acids. V dropped 4 bases and J dropped 13; count of bases not matched to a gene: 8. CDR3 sequence: CATSDSTGSSTF. In DNA form, the CDR3 reads TGTGCCACCAGTGACTCGACAGGGAGCAGCACCTTC.

Ten or more counts support this clonotype. The rearrangement joins TRBV25-1 to TRBJ2-5, with no clear D. This CDR3 spans 13 amino acids. Germline CDR1 and CDR2: MGHDK and SYGVNS. Trimming took 3 bases from V and 3 from J, leaving 8 bases between them. CDR3 sequence reads: CASSDFGKETQYF. The CDR3 DNA reads as TGTGCCAGCAGTGATTTTGGTAAAGAGACCCAGTACTTC.

This chain connects TRBV20-1 to TRBJ2-5; 7 bases match TRBD2. The V gene's germline CDR1 is DFQATT and CDR2 SNEGSKA (reference sequence). CDR3 length: 12 amino acids. Trimming at V came to 3 bases and at J to 5 bases, leaving 3 bases not matched to a gene. This CDR3 reads CSARGAGETQYF. In DNA form, the CDR3 reads TGCAGTGCTAGGGGAGCGGGGGAGACCCAGTACTTC.

As for this clonotype: The junction does not match germline at one end; this may be a read error. The gene calls are TRBV29-1 and TRBJ2-3; D is unresolved. The J call may not be correct, given that the DNA end is closer to TRBJ1-1. The CDR3 is made up of 14 amino acids. Germline V lookup: CDR1 SQVTM, CDR2 ANQGSEA. The CDR3 protein is CSVERARGNDEAFF. The DNA of the CDR3 is TGCAGTGTTGAACGGGCGCGAGGGAACGATGAAGCTTTCTTT.

V and J are TRBV7-2 and TRBJ1-4, with D uncertain. Trimming removed 5 bases at V and 8 bases at J, with 15 bases between. This CDR3 contains 14 residues. The germline V gene encodes CDR1 SGHTA and CDR2 FQGNSA. DNA of the CDR3: TGTGCCAGCAGCCTTGCTGGAGTAAGGGAAAAACTGTTTTTT. This codes for CASSLAGVREKLFF.

This clonotype was detected ten times or more. This chain joins TRBV19 and TRBJ2-7, with 8 bases lining up with TRBD1. This CDR3 is built from 15 residues. Trimming removed 1 base from V and 3 bases from J; junction bases left unmatched: 5. Germline V gives CDR1 LNHDA, CDR2 SQIVND (reference sequence). CDR3 protein: CASSIGGQGLYEQYF. CDR3 in DNA: TGTGCCAGTAGTATAGGAGGACAGGGCCTCTACGAGCAGTACTTC.

J is TRBJ2-7 and V is TRBV12-3 or TRBV12-4; no firm D call. V shed 6 bases and J shed 3 bases, with 12 bases lying between them. CDR3 length equals 13 residues. CDR3 nucleotide sequence: TGTGCCAGCAGCCCTGATTTCGACTACGAGCAGTACTTC. Its translation is CASSPDFDYEQYF.

This clonotype was observed once. A junction boundary mismatches the germline segment, possibly from a read error. The J gene is TRBJ1-1, the V gene TRBV4-2; TRBD1 is a possible D gene (6 bases). CDR1 is LGHNA and CDR2 is YNFKEQ in the germline V gene. The length of the CDR3 is 18 residues. CDR3 nucleotide sequence: TGTGCCAGCAGCCAAGAGGGATCGGGGGCCCAGTCGAACACTGAAGCTTCCTTT. Protein sequence: CASSQEGSGAQSNTEASF.

This clonotype was counted many times. The chain joins TRBV10-3 to TRBJ2-7, with D possibly TRBD2 on 6 matching bases. CDR1 and CDR2 from the germline V gene are ENHRY and SYGVKD. The length of the CDR3 is 15 residues. Trimming stripped 6 bases from V and 0 bases from J, with 15 bases between. CDR3 in DNA: TGTGCCATCAGGGATAGCGGCAGCTTCTCCTACGAGCAGTACTTC. Encoded protein: CAIRDSGSFSYEQYF.

This clonotype was found once. V gene TRBV5-4 combines with J gene TRBJ1-2, with 9 bases identical to TRBD1. Germline CDR1 SGHNT, CDR2 YYREEE (reference sequence). The CDR3 covers 16 residues. Germline trimming cut 0 bases from V and 4 bases from J; bases unmatched to any gene: 7. CDR3 residues: CASSLGGTGSPYGYTF. The DNA for the CDR3 is TGTGCCAGCAGCTTGGGCGGGACAGGGTCCCCCTATGGCTACACCTTC.

At least ten counts were recorded for this clonotype. The chain uses TRBV11-2 and TRBJ1-6; D is unresolved. The V end lost 2 bases, the J end lost 5 bases, and 13 bases lay between the germline ends. Germline-derived CDR1 and CDR2 are SGHAT and FQNNGV. This CDR3 spans 16 amino acids. The CDR3 DNA is TGTGCCAGCAGCTTACATCCGGGTCCCAATAATTCACCCCTCCACTTT. As protein: CASSLHPGPNNSPLHF.

Turning to this clonotype: A junction end diverges from the germline sequence, so it may reflect a read error. V is TRBV7-8 and J is TRBJ2-7; no definite D call. The germline gives CDR1 SGHVS, CDR2 FQNEAQ. There are 15 residues in the CDR3. The CDR3, as DNA: TGTGCCAGCAGCTTAAAACACGGAAGTGTCTACGAGCAGGACTTC. Protein product: CASSLKHGSVYEQDF. Complete variable domain (other parts from reference TRBV7-8 and TRBJ2-7): GAGVSQSPRYKVAKRGQDVALRCDPISGHVSLFWYQQALGQGPEFLTYFQNEAQLDKSGLPSDRFFAERPEGSVSTLKIQRTQQEDSAVYLCASSLKHGSVYEQDFGPGTRLTVT.

As for this clonotype: A much larger clone differs from this one at a single base, so this may be a read error. The V and J genes are TRBV4-2 and TRBJ1-1; D ambiguous. This CDR3 comprises 15 residues. V was cut by 4 bases and J by 2 bases, with 14 bases left in between. CDR1 and CDR2 (germline): LGHNA, YNFKEQ. CDR3 sequence: CASSRTPTANTEAFF. The CDR3 DNA reads TGTGCCAGCAGCCGAACTCCGACGGCTAACACTGAAGCTTTCTTT.

The chain has TRBV20-1 and TRBJ1-4, with a possible D match to TRBD1 (5 bases). There are 15 residues in the CDR3. V was shortened by 3 bases and J by 5 bases, with 16 bases between the two germline ends. CDR1 DFQATT and CDR2 SNEGSKA come from the germline V gene (reference sequence). The CDR3 sequence is CSASPGPQGNEKLFF. The CDR3 region has the DNA TGCAGTGCTAGCCCGGGGCCCCAAGGGAATGAAAAACTGTTTTTT.

J is TRBJ1-1 and V is TRBV5-8, with a possible D match to TRBD1 (6 bases). Trimming removed 4 bases at V and 2 bases at J, with 15 bases between. The CDR3 extends over 15 amino acids. Germline CDR1 and CDR2: SGHTS and YDEGEE. CDR3 residues: CASSRAGEGNTEAFF. The CDR3 coding sequence is TGTGCCAGCAGCCGGGCAGGGGAGGGAAACACTGAAGCTTTCTTT. Full variable domain (remainder filled in from reference TRBV5-8 and TRBJ1-1): EAGVTQSPTHLIKTRGQQATLRCSPISGHTSVYWYQQALGLGLQFLLWYDEGEERNRGNFPPRFSGRQFPNYSSELNVNALELEDSALYLCASSRAGEGNTEAFFGQGTRLTVV.

As for this clonotype: The conserved phenylalanine or tryptophan normally closing the CDR3 is absent here, so this likely arose from a read error. No DNA is shown, since the ends of the CDR3 on it are uncertain; the CDR3 is the one TCRdb lists. The rearrangement links TRBV7-2 to TRBJ1-1. Including both end residues, the CDR3 is 13 amino acids long. Germline assignment: CDR1 SGHTA and CDR2 FQGNSA. The CDR3 reads CASSSTGGRGGHL.

At least ten counts were recorded for this clonotype. J is TRBJ2-5 and V is TRBV2; TRBD2 agrees at 9 bases. V lost 11 bases, J lost 5 bases, and 6 bases stayed unmatched. The germline V gene has CDR1 SNHLY and CDR2 FYNNEI. This CDR3 has 12 residues. The CDR3 spells CAFDSGGETQYF. As DNA, the CDR3 is TGTGCCTTCGACAGCGGGGGGGAGACCCAGTACTTC.

This clonotype showed up just a few times. This may come from a read error, since a much larger clone is one base off. The V and J genes are TRBV20-1 and TRBJ1-3, with 7 bases fitting TRBD1. The CDR3 spans 14 residues. Germline lookup yields CDR1 DFQATT and CDR2 SNEGSKA (reference sequence). CDR3 residues: CSAKPQGTGNAIYF. The CDR3 DNA follows: TGCAGTGCCAAGCCACAGGGGACTGGAAACGCCATATATTTT.

The chain recombines TRBV20-1 with TRBJ1-1, with TRBD1 as a possible D gene (6 bases). Germline assignment: CDR1 DFQATT and CDR2 SNEGSKA (reference sequence). The CDR3 runs to 14 residues. The V end lost 5 bases, the J end lost 6 bases, and 19 bases lay between the germline ends. CDR3 region: CSAYIGGGAPEAFF. The CDR3 bases are TGCAGTGCTTATATTGGGGGCGGGGCGCCTGAAGCTTTCTTT.

The CDR3 sequence: CASSYSGDRFIWELFF. The CDR3 DNA sequence: TGTGCCAGCAGTTACTCGGGGGACAGGTTCATTTGGGAGCTGTTTTTT. This chain connects TRBV6-2 or TRBV6-3 to TRBJ2-2, with 8 bases lining up with TRBD1. Trimming cost V 0 bases and J 9 bases; bases outside gene matches: 9. Germline CDR1 and CDR2: MNHEY and SVGEGT. This CDR3 spans 16 amino acids.

With regard to this clonotype: One junction end does not reproduce the germline sequence, and a read error may be involved. The V gene is TRBV20-1, the J gene TRBJ2-7; D possibly matches TRBD1 or TRBD2 (5 bases each). The CDR3 runs to 12 residues. Looked up from germline, CDR1 is DFQATT and CDR2 is SNEGSKA (reference sequence). The CDR3 sequence: CSANAGACPKYF. Here the CDR3 DNA reads TGCAGCGCTAACGCCGGGGCCTGCCCTAAGTACTTC.

The chain has TRBV14 and TRBJ1-1; D unclear. The CDR3 is 11 residues long. V was trimmed by 5 bases and J by 9 bases, leaving 10 bases between them. Germline V CDR1 and CDR2: SGHDN, FVKESK. The CDR3 coding sequence is TGTGCCAGCAGCGAGGACGGCAAAGCTTTCTTT. Its protein product is CASSEDGKAFF.

The table lists this clonotype with many counts. In DNA form, the CDR3 reads TGTGCCAGCAGCTTTTCACCTAGCGGGGGGAGAGAGACCCAGTACTTC. This gives the protein CASSFSPSGGRETQYF. This chain uses TRBV7-2 with TRBJ2-5, with 11 bases lining up with TRBD2. Unmatched junction bases numbered 7, after V lost 3 bases and J lost 4 bases. The germline CDR1 and CDR2 sequences are SGHTA and FQGNSA. The CDR3 loop spans 16 amino acids.

In regard to this clonotype: Compared with germline, one end of the junction differs, possibly owing to a read error. V usage is TRBV2 and J usage is TRBJ2-3, with TRBD2 as a possible D gene (6 bases). CDR1 and CDR2 from the germline V gene are SNHLY and FYNNEI. CDR3 size: 14 residues. The CDR3 nucleotides are TGTGCCAGCAGTTACGACGGGGGACCAGATACGCCGTATTTT. This translates into CASSYDGGPDTPYF.